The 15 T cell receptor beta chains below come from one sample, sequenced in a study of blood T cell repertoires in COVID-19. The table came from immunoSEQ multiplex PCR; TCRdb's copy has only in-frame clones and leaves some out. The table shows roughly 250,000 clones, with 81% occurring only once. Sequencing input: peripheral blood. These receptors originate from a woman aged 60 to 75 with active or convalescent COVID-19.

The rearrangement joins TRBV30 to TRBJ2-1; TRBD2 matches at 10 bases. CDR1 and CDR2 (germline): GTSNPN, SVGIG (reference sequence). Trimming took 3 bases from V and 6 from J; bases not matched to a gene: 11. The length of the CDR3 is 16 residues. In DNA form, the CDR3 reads TGTGCCTGGAGGAGCGGGGGGGCACCGGCCGGCAATGAGCAGTTCTTC. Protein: CAWRSGGAPAGNEQFF. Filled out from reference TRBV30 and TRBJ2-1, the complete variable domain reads SQTIHQWPATLVQPVGSPLSLECTVEGTSNPNLYWYRQAAGRGLQLLFYSVGIGQISSEVPQNLSASRPQDRQFILSSKKLLLSDSGFYLCAWRSGGAPAGNEQFFGPGTRLTVL.

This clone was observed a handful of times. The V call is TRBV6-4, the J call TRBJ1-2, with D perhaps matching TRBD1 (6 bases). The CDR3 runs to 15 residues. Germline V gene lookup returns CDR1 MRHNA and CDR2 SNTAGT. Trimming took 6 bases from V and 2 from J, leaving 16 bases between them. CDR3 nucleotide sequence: TGTGCCAGCAGGGTACAGGGAAAAGGCAACTATGGCTACACCTTC. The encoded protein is CASRVQGKGNYGYTF.

The CDR3: CASSAGYEQYF. DNA of the CDR3: TGTGCCAGCAGCGCGGGGTACGAGCAGTACTTC. The rearrangement uses TRBV5-6 and TRBJ2-7, with TRBD2 as a possible D gene (6 bases). V was shortened by 4 bases and J by 4 bases, with 6 bases between the two germline ends. There are 11 residues in the CDR3. Germline-derived CDR1 and CDR2 are SGHDT and YYEEEE.

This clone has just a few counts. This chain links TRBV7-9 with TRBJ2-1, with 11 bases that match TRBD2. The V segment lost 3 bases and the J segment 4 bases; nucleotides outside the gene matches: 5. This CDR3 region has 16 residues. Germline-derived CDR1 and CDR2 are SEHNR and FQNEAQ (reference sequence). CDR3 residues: CASSLATSGAYNEQFF. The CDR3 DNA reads TGTGCCAGCAGCTTGGCGACTAGCGGGGCGTACAATGAGCAGTTCTTC.

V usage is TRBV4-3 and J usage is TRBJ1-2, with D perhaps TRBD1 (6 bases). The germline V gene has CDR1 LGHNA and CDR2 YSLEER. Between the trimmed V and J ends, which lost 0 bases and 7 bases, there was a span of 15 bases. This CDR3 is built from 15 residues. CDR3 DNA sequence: TGCGCCAGCAGCCAAGATTCGGGCAGGGGAAGTGGCTACACCTTC. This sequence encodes CASSQDSGRGSGYTF.

CDR3 in amino acids: CSASEDYLETQYF. DNA of the CDR3: TGCAGTGCTAGTGAGGACTATCTAGAGACCCAGTACTTC. The rearrangement uses TRBV20-1 and TRBJ2-5; D possibly corresponds to TRBD2 (6 bases). CDR3 length: 13 residues. Germline-derived CDR1 and CDR2 are DFQATT and SNEGSKA (reference sequence). Trimming removed 3 bases at V and 4 bases at J, with 12 bases between.

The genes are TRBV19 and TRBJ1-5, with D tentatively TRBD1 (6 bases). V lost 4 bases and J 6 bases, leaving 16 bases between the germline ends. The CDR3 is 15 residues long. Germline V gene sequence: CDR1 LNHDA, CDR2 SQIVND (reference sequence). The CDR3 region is CASSTYPGGGQPQHF. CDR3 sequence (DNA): TGTGCCAGTAGTACCTACCCTGGGGGCGGTCAGCCCCAGCATTTT. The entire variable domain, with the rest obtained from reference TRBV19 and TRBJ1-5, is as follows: DGGITQSPKYLFRKEGQNVTLSCEQNLNHDAMYWYRQDPGQGLRLIYYSQIVNDFQKGDIAEGYSVSREKKESFPLTVTSAQKNPTAFYLCASSTYPGGGQPQHFGDGTRLSIL.

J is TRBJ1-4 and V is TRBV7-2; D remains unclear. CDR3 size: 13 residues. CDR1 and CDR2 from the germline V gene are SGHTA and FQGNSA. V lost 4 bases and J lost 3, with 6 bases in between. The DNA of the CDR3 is TGTGCCAGCAGCTCCGGGTCTAATGAAAAACTGTTTTTT. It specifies CASSSGSNEKLFF.

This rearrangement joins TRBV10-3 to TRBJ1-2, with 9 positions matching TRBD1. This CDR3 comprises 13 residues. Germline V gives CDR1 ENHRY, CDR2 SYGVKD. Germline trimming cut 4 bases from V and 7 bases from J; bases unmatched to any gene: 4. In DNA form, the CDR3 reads TGTGCCATCAGTGGGGACAGGGCGGTTGGCTACACCTTC. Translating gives CAISGDRAVGYTF.

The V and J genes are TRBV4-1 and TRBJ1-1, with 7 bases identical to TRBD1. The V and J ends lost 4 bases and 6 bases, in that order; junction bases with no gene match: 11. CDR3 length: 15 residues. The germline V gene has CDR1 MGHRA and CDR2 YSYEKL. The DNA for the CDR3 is TGCGCCAGCAGCCGGGACCCTCGACAGGGATCTGAAGCTTTCTTT. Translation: CASSRDPRQGSEAFF.

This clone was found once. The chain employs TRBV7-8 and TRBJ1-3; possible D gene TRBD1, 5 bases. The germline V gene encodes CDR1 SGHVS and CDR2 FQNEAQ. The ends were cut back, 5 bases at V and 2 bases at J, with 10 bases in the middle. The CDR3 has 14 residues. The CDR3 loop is CASSIGTAGNTIYF. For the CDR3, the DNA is TGTGCCAGCAGCATCGGGACTGCTGGAAACACCATATATTTT.

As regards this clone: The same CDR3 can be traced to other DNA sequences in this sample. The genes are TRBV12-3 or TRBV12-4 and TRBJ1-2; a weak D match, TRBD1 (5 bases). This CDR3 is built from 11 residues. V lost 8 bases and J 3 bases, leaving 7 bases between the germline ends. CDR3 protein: CASSRDYGYTF. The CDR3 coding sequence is TGTGCCAGCTCCAGGGACTATGGCTACACCTTC.

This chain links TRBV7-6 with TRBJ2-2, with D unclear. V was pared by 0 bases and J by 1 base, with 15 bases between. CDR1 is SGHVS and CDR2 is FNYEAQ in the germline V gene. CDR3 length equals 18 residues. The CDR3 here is CASSLAQFGRWNTGELFF. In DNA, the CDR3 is TGTGCCAGCAGCTTAGCGCAATTTGGCAGATGGAACACCGGGGAGCTGTTTTTT.

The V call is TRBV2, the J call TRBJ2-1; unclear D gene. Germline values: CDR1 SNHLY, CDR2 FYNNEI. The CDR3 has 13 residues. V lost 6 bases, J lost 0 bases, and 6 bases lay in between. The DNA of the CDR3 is TGTGCCAGCAGGGCAAGCTCCTACAATGAGCAGTTCTTC. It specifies CASRASSYNEQFF.

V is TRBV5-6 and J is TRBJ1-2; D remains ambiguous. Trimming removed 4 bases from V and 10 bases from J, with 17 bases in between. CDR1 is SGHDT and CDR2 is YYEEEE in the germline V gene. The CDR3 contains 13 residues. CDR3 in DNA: TGTGCCAGCAGCGAAGACCTACAGAATTTCTACACCTTC. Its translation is CASSEDLQNFYTF. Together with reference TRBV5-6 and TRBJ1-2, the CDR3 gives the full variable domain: DAGVTQSPTHLIKTRGQQVTLRCSPKSGHDTVSWYQQALGQGPQFIFQYYEEEERQRGNFPDRFSGHQFPNYSSELNVNALLLGDSALYLCASSEDLQNFYTFGSGTRLTVV.